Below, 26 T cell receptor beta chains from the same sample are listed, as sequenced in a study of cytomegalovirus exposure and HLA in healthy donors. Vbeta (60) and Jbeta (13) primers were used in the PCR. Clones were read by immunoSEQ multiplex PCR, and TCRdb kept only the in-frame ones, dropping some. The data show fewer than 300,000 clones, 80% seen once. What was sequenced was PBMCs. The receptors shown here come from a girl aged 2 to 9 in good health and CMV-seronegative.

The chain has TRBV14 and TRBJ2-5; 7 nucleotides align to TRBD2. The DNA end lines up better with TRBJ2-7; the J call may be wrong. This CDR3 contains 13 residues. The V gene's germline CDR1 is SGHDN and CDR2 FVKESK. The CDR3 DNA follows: TGTGCCAGCAGCCAACGACTAGCTAACGAGCAGTACTTC. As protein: CASSQRLANEQYF.

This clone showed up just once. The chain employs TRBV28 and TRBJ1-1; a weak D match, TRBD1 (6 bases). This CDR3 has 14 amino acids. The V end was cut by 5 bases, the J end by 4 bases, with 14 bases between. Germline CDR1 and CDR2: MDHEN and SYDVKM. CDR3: CASSPTGSVTEAFF. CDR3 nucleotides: TGTGCCAGCAGTCCCACAGGGAGCGTCACTGAAGCTTTCTTT.

The CDR3 nucleotides are TGCGCCAGCATAAGGATTCAGGACACCGGGGAGCTGTTTTTT. It encodes CASIRIQDTGELFF. The chain employs TRBV10-1 and TRBJ2-2, with D uncertain. Germline assignment: CDR1 WNHNN and CDR2 SYGVQD (reference sequence). The CDR3 has 14 residues. Trimming removed 7 bases from V and 3 bases from J, with 12 bases in between.

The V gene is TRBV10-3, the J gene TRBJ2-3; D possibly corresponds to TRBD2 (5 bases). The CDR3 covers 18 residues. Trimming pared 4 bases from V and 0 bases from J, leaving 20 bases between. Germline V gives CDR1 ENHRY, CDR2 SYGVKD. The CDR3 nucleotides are TGTGCCATCAGTGTCTTTCCCCCCGGGATATTGAGCACAGATACGCAGTATTTT. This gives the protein CAISVFPPGILSTDTQYF.

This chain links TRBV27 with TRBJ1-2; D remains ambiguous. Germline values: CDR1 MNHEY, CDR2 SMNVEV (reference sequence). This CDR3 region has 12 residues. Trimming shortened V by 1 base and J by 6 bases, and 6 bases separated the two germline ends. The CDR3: CASSLYGDGYTF. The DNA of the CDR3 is TGTGCCAGCAGTTTATACGGTGATGGCTACACCTTC.

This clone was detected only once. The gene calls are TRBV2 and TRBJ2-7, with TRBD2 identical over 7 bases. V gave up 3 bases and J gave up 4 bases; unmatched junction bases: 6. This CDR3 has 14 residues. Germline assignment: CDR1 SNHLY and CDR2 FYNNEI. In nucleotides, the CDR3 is TGTGCCAGCAGTGAGGGAGGGAACAATTACGAGCAGTACTTC. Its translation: CASSEGGNNYEQYF.

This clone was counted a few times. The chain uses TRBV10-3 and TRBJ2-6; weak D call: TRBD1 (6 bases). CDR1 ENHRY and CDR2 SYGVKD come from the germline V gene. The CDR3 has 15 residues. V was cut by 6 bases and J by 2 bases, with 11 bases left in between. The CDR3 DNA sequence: TGTGCCATCAGCGAACCAGGGGCTGGGGCCAACGTCCTGACTTTC. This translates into CAISEPGAGANVLTF.

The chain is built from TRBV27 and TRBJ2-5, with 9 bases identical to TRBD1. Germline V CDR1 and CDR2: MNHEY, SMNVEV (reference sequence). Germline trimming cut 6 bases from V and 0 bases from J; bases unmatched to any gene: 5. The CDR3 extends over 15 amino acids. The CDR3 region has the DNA TGTGCCAGCAGGGGGACAGGGTGGTACCAAGAGACCCAGTACTTC. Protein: CASRGTGWYQETQYF.

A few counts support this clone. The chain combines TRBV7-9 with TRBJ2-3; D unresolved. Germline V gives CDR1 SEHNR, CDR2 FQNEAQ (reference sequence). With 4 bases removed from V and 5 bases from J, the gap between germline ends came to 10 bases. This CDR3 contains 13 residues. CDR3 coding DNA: TGTGCCAGCAGCTCCCCAGGCAGAGATACGCAGTATTTT. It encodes CASSSPGRDTQYF.

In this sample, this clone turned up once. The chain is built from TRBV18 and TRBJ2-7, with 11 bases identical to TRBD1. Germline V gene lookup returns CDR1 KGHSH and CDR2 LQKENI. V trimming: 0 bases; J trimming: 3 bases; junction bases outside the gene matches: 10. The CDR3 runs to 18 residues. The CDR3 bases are TGTGCCAGCTCACCACCCTCCTCCGGGACAGGGGGTTTCTACGAGCAGTACTTC. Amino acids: CASSPPSSGTGGFYEQYF.

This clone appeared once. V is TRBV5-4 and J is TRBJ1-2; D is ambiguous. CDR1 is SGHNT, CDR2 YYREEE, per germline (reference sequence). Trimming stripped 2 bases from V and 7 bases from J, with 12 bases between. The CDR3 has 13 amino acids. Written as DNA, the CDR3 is TGTGCCAGCAGCTTAAGGGAGATAGGTGGCTACACCTTC. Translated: CASSLREIGGYTF. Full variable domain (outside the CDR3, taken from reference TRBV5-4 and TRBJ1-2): ETGVTQSPTHLIKTRGQQVTLRCSSQSGHNTVSWYQQALGQGPQFIFQYYREEENGRGNFPPRFSGLQFPNYSSELNVNALELDDSALYLCASSLREIGGYTFGSGTRLTVV.

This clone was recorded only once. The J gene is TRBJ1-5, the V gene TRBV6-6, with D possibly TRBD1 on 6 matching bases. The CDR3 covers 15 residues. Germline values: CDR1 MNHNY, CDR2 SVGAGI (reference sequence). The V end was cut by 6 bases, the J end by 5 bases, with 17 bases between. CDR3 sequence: CASRPRQEPHQPQHF. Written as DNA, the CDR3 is TGTGCCAGCAGACCTCGACAGGAACCCCATCAGCCCCAGCATTTT.

The CDR3 bases are TGTGCCAGCAGTTCTAGCGGGGGGCGTTACAATGAGCAGTTCTTC. Protein product: CASSSSGGRYNEQFF. J is TRBJ2-1 and V is TRBV27, with 11 positions matching TRBD2. The germline gives CDR1 MNHEY, CDR2 SMNVEV (reference sequence). V trimming: 4 bases; J trimming: 4 bases; junction bases outside the gene matches: 3. The CDR3 has 15 residues.

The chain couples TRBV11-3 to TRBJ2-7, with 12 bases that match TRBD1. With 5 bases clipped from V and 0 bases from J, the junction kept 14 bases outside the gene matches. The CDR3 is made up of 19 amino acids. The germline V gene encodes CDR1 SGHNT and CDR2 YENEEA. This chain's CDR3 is CASSPRDRGHSHYSYEQYF. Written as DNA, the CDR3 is TGTGCCAGCAGCCCTCGGGACAGGGGGCATAGTCACTACTCCTACGAGCAGTACTTC.

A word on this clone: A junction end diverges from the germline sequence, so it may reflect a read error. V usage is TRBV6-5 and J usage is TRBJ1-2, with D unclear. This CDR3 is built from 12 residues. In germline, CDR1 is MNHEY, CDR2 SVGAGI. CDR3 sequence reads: CTSPRGDCGYTF. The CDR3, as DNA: TGTACCAGCCCTCGCGGGGATTGTGGCTACACCTTC.

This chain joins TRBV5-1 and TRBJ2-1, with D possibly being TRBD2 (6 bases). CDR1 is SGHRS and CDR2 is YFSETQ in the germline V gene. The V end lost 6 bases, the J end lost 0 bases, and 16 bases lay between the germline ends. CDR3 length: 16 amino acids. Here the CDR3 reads CASKIGSGSSYNEQFF. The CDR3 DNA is TGCGCCAGCAAGATCGGTAGCGGAAGCTCCTACAATGAGCAGTTCTTC.

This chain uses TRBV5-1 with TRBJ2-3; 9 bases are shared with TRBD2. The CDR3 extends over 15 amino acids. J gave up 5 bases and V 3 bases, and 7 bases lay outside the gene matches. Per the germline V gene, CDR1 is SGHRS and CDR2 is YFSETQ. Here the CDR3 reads CASSSRLAEGDTQYF. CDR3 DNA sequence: TGCGCCAGCAGCTCTCGACTAGCGGAGGGAGATACGCAGTATTTT. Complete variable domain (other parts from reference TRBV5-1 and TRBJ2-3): KAGVTQTPRYLIKTRGQQVTLSCSPISGHRSVSWYQQTPGQGLQFLFEYFSETQRNKGNFPGRFSGRQFSNSRSEMNVSTLELGDSALYLCASSSRLAEGDTQYFGPGTRLTVL.

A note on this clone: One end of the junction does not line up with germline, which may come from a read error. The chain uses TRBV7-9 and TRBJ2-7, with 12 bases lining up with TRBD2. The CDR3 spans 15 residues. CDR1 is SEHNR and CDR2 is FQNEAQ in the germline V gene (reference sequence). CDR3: CSSSLAGLAGYEQYF. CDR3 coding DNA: TGTTCCAGCAGCTTAGCGGGACTAGCGGGTTACGAGCAGTACTTC.

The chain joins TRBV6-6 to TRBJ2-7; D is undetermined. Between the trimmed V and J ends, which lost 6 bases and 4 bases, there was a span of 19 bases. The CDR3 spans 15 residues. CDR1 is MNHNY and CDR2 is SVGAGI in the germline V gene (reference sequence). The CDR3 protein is CASSTPLATPYEQYF. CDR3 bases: TGTGCCAGCAGCACGCCGTTAGCCACCCCGTACGAGCAGTACTTC.

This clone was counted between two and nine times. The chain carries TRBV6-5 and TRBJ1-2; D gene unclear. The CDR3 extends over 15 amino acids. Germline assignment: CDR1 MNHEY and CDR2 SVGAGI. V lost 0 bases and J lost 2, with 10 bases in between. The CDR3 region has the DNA TGTGCCAGCAGTTACTCTTCGGGGTTAAACTATGGCTACACCTTC. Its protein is CASSYSSGLNYGYTF.

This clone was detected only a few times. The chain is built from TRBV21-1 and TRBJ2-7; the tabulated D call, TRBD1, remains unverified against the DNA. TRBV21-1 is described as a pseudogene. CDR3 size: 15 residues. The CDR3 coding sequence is TGTGCCAGCAGCGTACCGGGACAGGTCTCCTACGAGCAGTACTTC. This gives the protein CASSVPGQVSYEQYF.

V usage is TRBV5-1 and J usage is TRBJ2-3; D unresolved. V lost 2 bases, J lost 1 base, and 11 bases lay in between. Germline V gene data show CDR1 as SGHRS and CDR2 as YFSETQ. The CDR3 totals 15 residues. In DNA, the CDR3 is TGCGCCAGCAGCTTCGACCCGCTAGGCACAGATACGCAGTATTTT. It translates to CASSFDPLGTDTQYF.

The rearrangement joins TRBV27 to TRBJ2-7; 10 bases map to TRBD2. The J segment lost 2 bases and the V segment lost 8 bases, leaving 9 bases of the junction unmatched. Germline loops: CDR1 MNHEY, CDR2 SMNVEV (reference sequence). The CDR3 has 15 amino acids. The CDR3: CASRLRTSGAYEQYF. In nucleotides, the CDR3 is TGTGCCAGCCGACTTCGGACTAGCGGTGCCTACGAGCAGTACTTC.

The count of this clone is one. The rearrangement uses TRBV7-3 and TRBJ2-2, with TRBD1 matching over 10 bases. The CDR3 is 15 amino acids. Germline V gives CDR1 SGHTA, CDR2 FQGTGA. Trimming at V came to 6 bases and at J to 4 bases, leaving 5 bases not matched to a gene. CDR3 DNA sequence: TGTGCCAGCAGGCAGACAGGGGGCACCACCGGGGAGCTGTTTTTT. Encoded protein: CASRQTGGTTGELFF.

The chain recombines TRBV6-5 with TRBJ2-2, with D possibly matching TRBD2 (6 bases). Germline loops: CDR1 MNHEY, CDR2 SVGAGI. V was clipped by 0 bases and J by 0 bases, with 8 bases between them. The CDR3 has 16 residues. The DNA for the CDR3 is TGTGCCAGCAGTTACTCGGGGACTCCGAACACCGGGGAGCTGTTTTTT. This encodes CASSYSGTPNTGELFF.

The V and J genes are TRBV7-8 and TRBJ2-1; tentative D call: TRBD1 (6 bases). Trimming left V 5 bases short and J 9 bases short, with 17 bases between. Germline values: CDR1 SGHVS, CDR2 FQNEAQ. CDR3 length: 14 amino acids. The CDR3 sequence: CASSAIVGGTEQFF. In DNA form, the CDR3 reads TGTGCCAGCAGCGCGATCGTAGGGGGAACTGAGCAGTTCTTC.